The present entry profiles one T cell receptor (beta chain) with its context. This entry is derived from a study of control samples from healthy donors and cancer patients. Generated by immunoSEQ multiplex PCR, the TCRdb table keeps only in-frame clones and is missing some. The sample records some 150,000 clones, 90% to 95% being singletons. V trimming: 5 bases; J trimming: 1 base; junction bases outside the gene matches: 8. CDR1 and CDR2 from the germline V gene are LNHNV and YYDKDF (reference sequence). This CDR3 contains 16 residues. The genes are TRBV15 and TRBJ1-5; 7 bases fit TRBD1. The sample was PBMCs. The receptor was isolated from a man aged 55-75 years with colorectal cancer. CDR3 nucleotide sequence: TGTGCCACCAGCGAGCGCAGGGGGGGAAGCAATCAGCCCCAGCATTTT. Protein product: CATSERRGGSNQPQHF.